The T cell receptor beta chain under discussion was sequenced for a study of neurological immune-mediated disorders. There are 12 residues in the CDR3. V dropped 4 bases and J dropped 13 bases, with 19 bases sitting between them. CDR1 DFQATT and CDR2 SNEGSKA come from the germline V gene (reference sequence). Preparation of the unsorted libraries drew on 2 million PBMCs stored at -80 C. cDNA synthesis was performed by 5'RACE with 10-nucleotide random UMIs. Over 170 million TCR-beta sequences, together covering 15-18 subjects, were produced by every individual sequencing run that was carried out. TCRdb analysed the 5' RACE reads with MiXCR anew, one entry per CDR3 protein. This table has about 59,000 distinct CDR3 sequences, about 13% appearing once. This clonotype was picked up many times.

The clonotype originates from a woman aged 55-70 years with HTLV-1-associated myelopathy (HAM/TSP). The sequenced sample was PBMCs. The chain is built from TRBV20-1 and TRBJ1-2; perhaps TRBD1 as D (5 bases). The CDR3 sequence is CSATPGDSRITF. The CDR3 DNA sequence: TGCAGTGCTACCCCCGGCGACAGTAGGATCACCTTC.